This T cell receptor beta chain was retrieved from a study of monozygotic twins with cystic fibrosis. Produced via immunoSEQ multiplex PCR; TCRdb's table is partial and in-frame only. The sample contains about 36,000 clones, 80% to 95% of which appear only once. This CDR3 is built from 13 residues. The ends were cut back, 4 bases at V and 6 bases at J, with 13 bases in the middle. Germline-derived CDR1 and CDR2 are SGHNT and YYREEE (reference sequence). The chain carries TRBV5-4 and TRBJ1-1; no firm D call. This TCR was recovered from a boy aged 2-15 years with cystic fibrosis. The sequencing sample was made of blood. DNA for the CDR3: TGTGCCAGCAGCAGCATGACCGGGGCTGAAGCTTTCTTT. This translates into CASSSMTGAEAFF.